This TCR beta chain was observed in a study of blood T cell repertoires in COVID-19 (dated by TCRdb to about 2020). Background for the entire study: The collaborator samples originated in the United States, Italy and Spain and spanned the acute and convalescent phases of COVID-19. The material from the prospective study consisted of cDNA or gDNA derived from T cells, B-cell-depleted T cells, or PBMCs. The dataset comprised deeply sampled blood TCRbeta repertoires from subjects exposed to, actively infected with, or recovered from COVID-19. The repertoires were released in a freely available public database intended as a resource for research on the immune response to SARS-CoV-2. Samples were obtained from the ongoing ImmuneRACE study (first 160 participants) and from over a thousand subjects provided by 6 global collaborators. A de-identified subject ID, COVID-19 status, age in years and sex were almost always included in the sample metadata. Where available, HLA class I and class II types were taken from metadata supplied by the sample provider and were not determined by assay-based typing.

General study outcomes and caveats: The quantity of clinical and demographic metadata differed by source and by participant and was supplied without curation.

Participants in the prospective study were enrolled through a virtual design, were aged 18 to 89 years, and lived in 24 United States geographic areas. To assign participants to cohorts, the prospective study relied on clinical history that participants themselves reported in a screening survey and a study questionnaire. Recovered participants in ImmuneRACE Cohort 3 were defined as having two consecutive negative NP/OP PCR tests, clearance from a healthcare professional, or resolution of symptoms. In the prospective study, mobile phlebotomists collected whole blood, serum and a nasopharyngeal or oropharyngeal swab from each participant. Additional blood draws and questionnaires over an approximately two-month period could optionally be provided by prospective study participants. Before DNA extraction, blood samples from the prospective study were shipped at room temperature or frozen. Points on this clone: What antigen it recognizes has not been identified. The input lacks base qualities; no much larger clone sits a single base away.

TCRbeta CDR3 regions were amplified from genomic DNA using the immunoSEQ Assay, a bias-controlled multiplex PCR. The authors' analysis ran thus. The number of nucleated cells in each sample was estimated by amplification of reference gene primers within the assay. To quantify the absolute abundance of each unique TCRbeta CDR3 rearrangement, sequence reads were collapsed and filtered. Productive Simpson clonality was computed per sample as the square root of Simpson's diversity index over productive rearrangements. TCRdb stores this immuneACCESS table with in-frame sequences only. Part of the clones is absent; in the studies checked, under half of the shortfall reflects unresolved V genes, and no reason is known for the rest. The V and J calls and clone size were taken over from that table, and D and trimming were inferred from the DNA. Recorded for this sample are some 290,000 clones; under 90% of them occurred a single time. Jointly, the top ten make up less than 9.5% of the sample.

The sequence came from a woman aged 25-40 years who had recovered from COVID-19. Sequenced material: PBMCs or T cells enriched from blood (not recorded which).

The nucleotide sequence reads TGTGCCAGCTCACCAGGCGACCCAGGCAGTAATTCACCCCTCCACTTT. Its protein product is CASSPGDPGSNSPLHF. Recombination linked TRBV18 to TRBJ1-6; no confident D gene assignment can be made. The trim is 2 bases for V and 6 bases for J, with a gap of 14 bases between the germline ends. The CDR3 measures 16 amino acids from cysteine to phenylalanine. Only CDR3 DNA is held: 48 bases, read in frame from base 1. CDR1 KGHSH and CDR2 LQKENI are derived from the germline V gene.